One sample yielded the 29 T cell receptor beta chains listed below, sequenced in a study of blood T cell repertoires in COVID-19. Sequenced by immunoSEQ multiplex PCR; TCRdb stores in-frame clones only, minus some. This sample has a few hundred thousand clones; around nine tenths occur once, and the top ten carry over 7.5%. Sequencing was carried out using peripheral blood. All receptors come from a man aged 35 to 55 who had recovered from COVID-19.

The rearrangement links TRBV13 to TRBJ1-1; D is uncertain. Per the germline V gene, CDR1 is PRHDT and CDR2 is FYEKMQ (reference sequence). Trimming took off 1 base at V and 10 bases at J, with 13 bases between the two ends. This CDR3 spans 13 amino acids. The CDR3 coding sequence is TGTGCCAGCAGCTTAGCCATCGGAGGGTTAGCTTTCTTT. This encodes CASSLAIGGLAFF.

This rearrangement joins TRBV5-1 to TRBJ2-2; unclear D gene. Trimming stripped 0 bases from V and 6 bases from J, with 9 bases between. Germline V lookup: CDR1 SGHRS, CDR2 YFSETQ. The CDR3 has 14 residues. CDR3 loop: CASSLVSRAGELFF. In DNA, the CDR3 is TGCGCCAGCAGCTTGGTGTCCCGGGCCGGGGAGCTGTTTTTT. Together with reference TRBV5-1 and TRBJ2-2, the CDR3 gives the full variable domain: KAGVTQTPRYLIKTRGQQVTLSCSPISGHRSVSWYQQTPGQGLQFLFEYFSETQRNKGNFPGRFSGRQFSNSRSEMNVSTLELGDSALYLCASSLVSRAGELFFGEGSRLTVL.

V and J are TRBV12-3 or TRBV12-4 and TRBJ1-2; no firm D call. The CDR3 extends over 13 amino acids. Trimming removed 3 bases from V and 5 bases from J, with 10 bases in between. CDR3 amino acids: CASSLGTGYGYTF. As DNA, the CDR3 is TGTGCCAGCAGTTTGGGCACGGGATATGGCTACACCTTC.

This chain connects TRBV4-3 to TRBJ1-2, with TRBD1 matching over 7 bases. The CDR3 contains 14 residues. V was clipped by 1 base and J by 6 bases; unmatched bases: 5. Germline CDR1 and CDR2: LGHNA and YSLEER. The CDR3 nucleotides are TGCGCCAGCAGCCAAGTTGAGGGGGCTCATGGCTACACCTTC. The encoded protein is CASSQVEGAHGYTF.

The rearrangement joins TRBV7-9 to TRBJ1-2; possible D gene TRBD1, 6 bases. The CDR3 loop spans 15 amino acids. Germline CDR1 SEHNR, CDR2 FQNEAQ (reference sequence). V lost 3 bases and J lost 5, with 16 bases in between. CDR3 coding DNA: TGTGCCAGCAGCTTGAGACAGGTCACAGGTTATGGCTACACCTTC. Its protein is CASSLRQVTGYGYTF.

V gene TRBV2 combines with J gene TRBJ2-7; 7 nucleotides agree with TRBD2. This CDR3 is built from 14 residues. V lost 4 bases and J lost 2; bases outside the gene matches: 5. Germline V CDR1 and CDR2: SNHLY, FYNNEI. CDR3 in amino acids: CASSALAEAYEQYF. In DNA form, the CDR3 reads TGTGCCAGCAGTGCGCTAGCGGAGGCCTACGAGCAGTACTTC.

This clone occurred once. V gene TRBV6-2 or TRBV6-3 combines with J gene TRBJ2-4; possibly TRBD2 for D (6 bases). The CDR3 totals 15 residues. CDR1 and CDR2 from the germline V gene are MNHEY and SVGEGT. Trimming took 5 bases from V and 0 from J, leaving 11 bases between them. The CDR3, as DNA: TGTGCCAGCAGTGCCTTGGGACTAGCCAAAAACATTCAGTACTTC. Amino acids: CASSALGLAKNIQYF.

In this sample, this clone turned up once. The V and J genes are TRBV27 and TRBJ1-3; perhaps TRBD1 as D (5 bases). Looked up from germline, CDR1 is MNHEY and CDR2 is SMNVEV (reference sequence). Trimming pared 3 bases from V and 4 bases from J, leaving 22 bases between. CDR3 length equals 18 residues. The CDR3 region is CASSFGPGQPGKGNTIYF. DNA of the CDR3: TGTGCCAGCAGTTTTGGCCCTGGCCAGCCAGGGAAGGGAAACACCATATATTTT.

The chain joins TRBV19 to TRBJ2-5; 7 bases fit TRBD2. The CDR3 has 13 residues. The ends lost 5 bases at V and 5 bases at J; junction bases unmatched: 5. Germline-derived CDR1 and CDR2 are LNHDA and SQIVND (reference sequence). The CDR3 bases are TGTGCCAGTAGTGAGACAGCGGGGGAGACCCAGTACTTC. It codes for CASSETAGETQYF.

The chain has TRBV2 and TRBJ2-2, with no clear D. V was trimmed by 2 bases and J by 0 bases, leaving 10 bases between them. There are 16 residues in the CDR3. CDR1 is SNHLY and CDR2 is FYNNEI in the germline V gene. CDR3 coding DNA: TGTGCCAGCAGTGAATCACTACCCGCGAACACCGGGGAGCTGTTTTTT. This codes for CASSESLPANTGELFF. Full variable domain (missing parts from reference TRBV2 and TRBJ2-2): EPEVTQTPSHQVTQMGQEVILRCVPISNHLYFYWYRQILGQKVEFLVSFYNNEISEKSEIFDDQFSVERPDGSNFTLKIRSTKLEDSAMYFCASSESLPANTGELFFGEGSRLTVL.

The chain recombines TRBV6-1 with TRBJ2-7; D possibly corresponds to TRBD2 (6 bases). Trimming cost V 7 bases and J 3 bases, with 16 bases left between them. The CDR3 extends over 14 amino acids. Germline lookup yields CDR1 MNHNS and CDR2 SASEGT. The CDR3 nucleotides read TGTGCCAGCACGCCCCGGGACTCTTACTACGAGCAGTACTTC. Its translation: CASTPRDSYYEQYF.

The rearrangement uses TRBV15 and TRBJ2-3, with 10 positions matching TRBD2. CDR3 length: 16 amino acids. V lost 1 base, J lost 4 bases, and 5 bases stayed unmatched. Germline lookup yields CDR1 LNHNV and CDR2 YYDKDF (reference sequence). The CDR3 region is CATSRVRLAGADTQYF. CDR3 bases: TGTGCCACCAGCAGAGTTCGGCTAGCGGGGGCAGATACGCAGTATTTT.

V usage is TRBV19 and J usage is TRBJ1-4, with 12 bases identical to TRBD1. Germline lookup yields CDR1 LNHDA and CDR2 SQIVND (reference sequence). The length of the CDR3 is 19 residues. Trimming at V came to 4 bases and at J to 8 bases, leaving 17 bases not matched to a gene. The CDR3 sequence: CASSTWDRGHGPAAEKLFF. In DNA form, the CDR3 reads TGTGCCAGTAGTACCTGGGACAGGGGGCACGGTCCGGCAGCAGAAAAACTGTTTTTT.

This CDR3 is CASSQVFRDTFSYEQYF. The CDR3 region has the DNA TGTGCCAGCAGTCAGGTCTTCCGGGACACCTTCTCCTACGAGCAGTACTTC. This chain connects TRBV6-2 or TRBV6-3 to TRBJ2-7, with a tentative D call TRBD1 (6 bases). The V end lost 5 bases, the J end lost 0 bases, and 20 bases lay between the germline ends. The CDR3 has 17 residues. CDR1 and CDR2 (germline): MNHEY, SVGEGT.

V is TRBV5-8 and J is TRBJ1-1; the D gene is possibly TRBD1 (6 bases). Per the germline V gene, CDR1 is SGHTS and CDR2 is YDEGEE. V dropped 0 bases and J dropped 10 bases, with 16 bases sitting between them. The CDR3 length is 14 residues. CDR3 DNA sequence: TGTGCCAGCAGCTTGGATGCGGGGGGCCAAAGAGCTTTCTTT. As protein: CASSLDAGGQRAFF.

This clone was observed a few times. This rearrangement joins TRBV2 to TRBJ1-5; tentatively, D is TRBD1 (6 bases). Germline V gene sequence: CDR1 SNHLY, CDR2 FYNNEI. Trimming removed 3 bases at V and 6 bases at J, with 24 bases between. This CDR3 is built from 18 residues. The CDR3 spells CASSEGAQFGYFSQPQHF. The CDR3 DNA sequence: TGTGCCAGCAGTGAGGGGGCCCAGTTTGGGTATTTTAGTCAGCCCCAGCATTTT.

J is TRBJ2-7 and V is TRBV5-1; no definite D call. Per the germline V gene, CDR1 is SGHRS and CDR2 is YFSETQ. CDR3 size: 14 residues. V was trimmed by 4 bases and J by 6 bases, leaving 17 bases between them. The CDR3 bases are TGCGCCAGCAGCCGGAGACCTACCTTATCCGAGCAGTACTTC. Translating it yields CASSRRPTLSEQYF.

The rearrangement joins TRBV7-2 to TRBJ2-7, with 14 bases aligning to TRBD2. CDR3 length equals 14 residues. Germline V lookup: CDR1 SGHTA, CDR2 FQGNSA. Losses at the gene ends were 4 bases for V and 5 bases for J; bases not matched to a gene: 1. Written as DNA, the CDR3 is TGTGCCAGCAGCTCGGGACTAGCGGGGGACGAGCAGTACTTC. Protein: CASSSGLAGDEQYF.

The chain uses TRBV7-9 and TRBJ2-3, with D possibly matching TRBD2 (6 bases). Germline V gene data show CDR1 as SEHNR and CDR2 as FQNEAQ (reference sequence). This CDR3 is 15 amino acids long. V dropped 3 bases and J dropped 0 bases, with 10 bases sitting between them. CDR3 in DNA: TGTGCCAGCAGCTTTGGGACTCCCAGCACAGATACGCAGTATTTT. This encodes CASSFGTPSTDTQYF.

The rearrangement uses TRBV7-8 and TRBJ2-6; 10 positions agree with TRBD1. CDR1 and CDR2 (germline): SGHVS, FQNEAQ. This CDR3 is 21 amino acids long. V shed 3 bases and J 0 bases; nucleotides not matched to a gene: 14. CDR3 in amino acids: CASSFAIRTGGGLSGANVLTF. CDR3 sequence (DNA): TGTGCCAGCAGCTTCGCAATCCGGACAGGGGGGGGACTCTCTGGGGCCAACGTCCTGACTTTC.

This clone turned up a few times. The genes are TRBV11-2 and TRBJ2-3; the match to TRBD2 covers 9 bases. V lost 1 base, J lost 8 bases, and 13 bases stayed unmatched. The CDR3 contains 17 residues. The germline V gene encodes CDR1 SGHAT and CDR2 FQNNGV. The CDR3 loop reads CASSLVGSAGGPRTQYF. DNA of the CDR3: TGTGCCAGCAGCTTAGTAGGGTCGGCGGGGGGGCCGCGTACGCAGTATTTT. The full variable domain, completed using reference TRBV11-2 and TRBJ2-3, is EAGVAQSPRYKIIEKRQSVAFWCNPISGHATLYWYQQILGQGPKLLIQFQNNGVVDDSQLPKDRFSAERLKGVDSTLKIQPAKLEDSAVYLCASSLVGSAGGPRTQYFGPGTRLTVL.

The V call is TRBV9, the J call TRBJ1-1; D uncertain. The CDR3 length is 16 residues. CDR1 is SGDLS, CDR2 YYNGEE, per germline. The V end was cut by 0 bases, the J end by 3 bases, with 15 bases between. The CDR3 nucleotides read TGTGCCAGCAGCGTAGCGCTGGAGTTACCGGACACTGAAGCTTTCTTT. It codes for CASSVALELPDTEAFF.

V usage is TRBV7-9 and J usage is TRBJ1-2, with 7 bases lining up with TRBD1. The V segment lost 1 base and the J segment 6 bases; nucleotides outside the gene matches: 5. CDR3 size: 14 residues. Germline-derived CDR1 and CDR2 are SEHNR and FQNEAQ (reference sequence). Here the CDR3 DNA reads TGTGCCAGCAGCTTAGGGCAGGGGGTAAATGGCTACACCTTC. It translates to CASSLGQGVNGYTF.

The chain employs TRBV4-3 and TRBJ1-2; the match to TRBD1 covers 8 bases. CDR3 length: 16 amino acids. V dropped 0 bases and J dropped 7; count of bases not matched to a gene: 10. Germline CDR1 is LGHNA and CDR2 is YSLEER. CDR3: CASSQDPGQGAPGYTF. CDR3 bases: TGCGCCAGCAGCCAAGATCCGGGGCAGGGGGCGCCTGGCTACACCTTC.

A few counts support this clone. The rearrangement uses TRBV19 and TRBJ2-1; 10 bases agree with TRBD2. V lost 5 bases and J lost 7; bases outside the gene matches: 11. The CDR3 covers 16 residues. Germline-derived CDR1 and CDR2 are LNHDA and SQIVND (reference sequence). CDR3 nucleotides: TGTGCCAGTAGTTCGTTAGCGGGAGGTATAAGGAATGAGCAGTTCTTC. Its protein product is CASSSLAGGIRNEQFF.

This rearrangement joins TRBV7-8 to TRBJ2-5; 9 bases match TRBD1. The CDR3 covers 15 residues. The ends lost 5 bases at V and 5 bases at J; junction bases unmatched: 9. CDR1 is SGHVS and CDR2 is FQNEAQ in the germline V gene. The chain's CDR3 is CASSTRGTGWETQYF. For the CDR3, the DNA is TGTGCCAGCAGCACTCGGGGGACAGGGTGGGAGACCCAGTACTTC.

The V gene is TRBV5-5, the J gene TRBJ1-2, with a possible D match to TRBD1 (5 bases). In germline, CDR1 is SGHKS, CDR2 YYEKEE (reference sequence). This CDR3 has 13 amino acids. V dropped 4 bases and J dropped 6 bases, with 13 bases sitting between them. DNA of the CDR3: TGTGCCAGCAGCCAGGCAGGGAAAGATGGCTACACCTTC. This encodes CASSQAGKDGYTF.

V gene TRBV11-2 combines with J gene TRBJ2-3, with TRBD2 identical over 11 bases. CDR1 and CDR2 (germline): SGHAT, FQNNGV. The CDR3 contains 16 residues. The J segment lost 0 bases and the V segment lost 5 bases, leaving 4 bases of the junction unmatched. The CDR3: CASSKTSGTSTDTQYF. CDR3 DNA sequence: TGTGCCAGCAGCAAGACTAGCGGGACTAGCACAGATACGCAGTATTTT.

The chain carries TRBV28 and TRBJ1-5; no clear D. In germline, CDR1 is MDHEN, CDR2 SYDVKM. The CDR3 has 14 residues. The V end lost 3 bases, the J end lost 7 bases, and 13 bases lay between the germline ends. CDR3 bases: TGTGCCAGCAGTTTTCGGACGTCGGGGCAGCCCCAGCATTTT. It specifies CASSFRTSGQPQHF.